This TCR beta chain stems from a study of CD8 T cells in Susac syndrome. Study summary: Clinically active disease was present in over five of the sequenced Susac syndrome patients. About 8 of these patients were in remission. Study results and limitations: The TCR sequencing and HLA analysis in the study involved a relatively small number of individuals, as the study acknowledged.

Random hexamers were used to reverse transcribe the RNA input (roughly 0.5 to 1 ug). One entry per CDR3 protein results from TCRdb running MiXCR on the immunoSEQ multiplex PCR reads. In the table there are under 200,000 distinct CDR3 sequences, 94% of which are singletons. High-throughput TCR beta sequencing covered peripheral CD8+ and CD4+ T cells. Remarks on this clonotype: The antigen is unknown.

Trimming removed 3 bases from V and 10 bases from J; junction bases left unmatched: 14. Germline V gene sequence: CDR1 DFQATT, CDR2 SNEGSKA (reference sequence). The CDR3 totals 15 residues. The sample comprised CD4+ T cells from PBMCs. The gene calls are TRBV20-1 and TRBJ2-1; 8 bases map to TRBD2. The clonotype comes from a human donor with Susac syndrome. CDR3 region: CSARGGLAAVGEQFF. The CDR3 DNA reads TGCAGTGCTAGGGGAGGACTAGCCGCGGTGGGCGAGCAGTTCTTC.